These 6 T cell receptor beta chains were all obtained from the same sample, sequenced in a study of T-cell reconstitution after alpha-beta-depleted transplantation in children. Unique molecular identifiers were incorporated into the prepared TCRbeta library. TCRdb reanalysed the PCR reads using MiXCR and keeps one entry per CDR3 protein. The sample includes around 230,000 distinct CDR3 sequences, around a sixth of them seen just once. The sequences come from PBMCs, mostly from graft donor cells, collected 360 days after TCRalphabeta/CD19-depleted stem cell transplant. All receptors derive from a male patient between 2 and 15 years old who had a stem cell transplant for acute lymphoblastic leukemia, so the T cells may come from the graft donor.

This clonotype was observed a handful of times. V and J are TRBV5-1 and TRBJ2-5; TRBD1 matches 9 bases. The CDR3 contains 14 residues. Looked up from germline, CDR1 is SGHRS and CDR2 is YFSETQ. The V gene end was trimmed by 2 bases and the J gene end by 3 bases; junction bases not matched to a gene: 2. The chain's CDR3 is CASSFTGGEETQYF. The CDR3 nucleotides read TGCGCCAGCAGCTTTACAGGGGGCGAAGAGACCCAGTACTTC.

This clonotype was recorded at least ten times. This sequence joins TRBV6-2 or TRBV6-3 and TRBJ2-7, with 8 bases matching TRBD1. The germline CDR1 and CDR2 sequences are MNHEY and SVGEGT. The CDR3 covers 14 residues. V was clipped by 5 bases and J by 4 bases; unmatched bases: 7. The chain's CDR3 is CASSQRQGWYEQYF. The CDR3 DNA reads TGTGCCAGCAGTCAAAGACAGGGGTGGTACGAGCAGTACTTC.

The table lists this clonotype with a few counts. V gene TRBV11-2 combines with J gene TRBJ2-6; D is perhaps TRBD1 (6 bases). The CDR3 consists of 16 residues. From germline, CDR1 is SGHAT and CDR2 FQNNGV. V lost 8 bases and J 1 base, leaving 15 bases between the germline ends. The CDR3 bases are TGTGCCAGCGCATCAGTACAGGGTTCTGGGGCCAACGTCCTGACTTTC. As protein: CASASVQGSGANVLTF. Full variable domain (missing parts from reference TRBV11-2 and TRBJ2-6): EAGVAQSPRYKIIEKRQSVAFWCNPISGHATLYWYQQILGQGPKLLIQFQNNGVVDDSQLPKDRFSAERLKGVDSTLKIQPAKLEDSAVYLCASASVQGSGANVLTFGAGSRLTVL.

The chain employs TRBV20-1 and TRBJ1-2; D not certain. In germline, CDR1 is DFQATT, CDR2 SNEGSKA (reference sequence). V gave up 8 bases and J gave up 6 bases, with 16 bases separating them. The CDR3 covers 12 residues. As DNA, the CDR3 is TGCAGTCCGTCCGTGGGATTCCATGGCTACACCTTC. It codes for CSPSVGFHGYTF.

This clonotype was observed at least ten times. Written as DNA, the CDR3 is TGTGCCAGCAGCTTTGACAGGGGGGTGGGTGAGCAGTTCTTC. It codes for CASSFDRGVGEQFF. This rearrangement joins TRBV11-2 to TRBJ2-1, with 9 positions matching TRBD1. Per the germline V gene, CDR1 is SGHAT and CDR2 is FQNNGV. The CDR3 sequence is 14 residues long. The V and J ends lost 3 bases and 9 bases, in that order; junction bases with no gene match: 6.

J is TRBJ1-3 and V is TRBV4-3; D remains ambiguous. The germline V gene encodes CDR1 LGHNA and CDR2 YSLEER. This CDR3 spans 13 amino acids. With 3 bases removed from V and 3 bases from J, the gap between germline ends came to 6 bases. CDR3 amino acids: CASSQVGGNTIYF. The CDR3 DNA is TGCGCCAGCAGCCAGGTCGGTGGAAACACCATATATTTT.